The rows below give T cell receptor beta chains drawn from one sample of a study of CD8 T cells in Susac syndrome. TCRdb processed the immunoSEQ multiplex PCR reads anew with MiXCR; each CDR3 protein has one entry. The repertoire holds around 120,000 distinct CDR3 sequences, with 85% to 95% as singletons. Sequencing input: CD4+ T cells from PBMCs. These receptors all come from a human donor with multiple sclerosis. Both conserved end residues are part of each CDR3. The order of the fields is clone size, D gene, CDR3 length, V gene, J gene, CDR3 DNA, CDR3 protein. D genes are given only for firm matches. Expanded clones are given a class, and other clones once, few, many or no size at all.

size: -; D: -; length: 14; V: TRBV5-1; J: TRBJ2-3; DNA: TGCGCCAGCAGCTTGCTGGCAGGACGAGATACGCAGTATTTT; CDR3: CASSLLAGRDTQYF
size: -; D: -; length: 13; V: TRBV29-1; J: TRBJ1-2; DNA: TGCAGCGTTGACAGGCAGAGAGAGTATGGCTACACCTTC; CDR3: CSVDRQREYGYTF
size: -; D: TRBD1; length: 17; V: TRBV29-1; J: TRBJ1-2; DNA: TGCAGCGTTGCGCCTCTAACCGGGACAGCGTTGAACTATGGCTACACCTTC; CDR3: CSVAPLTGTALNYGYTF
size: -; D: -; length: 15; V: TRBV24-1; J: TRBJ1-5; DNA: TGTGCCACCAGTGGTCGACGGGGAGGGGGTCAGCCCCAGCATTTT; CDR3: CATSGRRGGGQPQHF
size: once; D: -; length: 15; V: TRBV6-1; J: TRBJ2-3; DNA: TGTGCCAGCAGTCTACGGACCGGGTTTTTGGATACGCAGTATTTT; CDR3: CASSLRTGFLDTQYF
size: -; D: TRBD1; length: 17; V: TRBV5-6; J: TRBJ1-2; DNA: TGTGCCAGCAGCTATTCGGGGTGGACAGGGGCGATCTATGGCTACACCTTC; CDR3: CASSYSGWTGAIYGYTF
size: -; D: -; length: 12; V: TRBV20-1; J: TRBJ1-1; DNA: TGCAGTGCAACTAAGGTGGAAACTGAAGCTTTCTTT; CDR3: CSATKVETEAFF
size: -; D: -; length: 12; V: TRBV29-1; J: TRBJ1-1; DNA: TGCAGCGGGGGTCGGGGGAACACTGAAGCTTTCTTT; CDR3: CSGGRGNTEAFF
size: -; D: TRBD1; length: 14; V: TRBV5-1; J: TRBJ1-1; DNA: TGCGCCAGCAGCATACAGGGGGGGAACACTGAAGCTTTCTTT; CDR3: CASSIQGGNTEAFF
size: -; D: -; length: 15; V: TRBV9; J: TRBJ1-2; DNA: TGTGCCAGCAGCGTCCCGGCTTTCAGGGGATATGGCTACACCTTC; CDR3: CASSVPAFRGYGYTF
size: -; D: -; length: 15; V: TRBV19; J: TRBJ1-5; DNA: TGTGCCAGTAGTATAGAAGAAGGGGCAGGCCAGCCCCAGCATTTT; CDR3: CASSIEEGAGQPQHF
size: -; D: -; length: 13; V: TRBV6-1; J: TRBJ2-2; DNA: TGTGCCAGCAGTGAAATAAGACGCGGGGAGCTGTTTTTT; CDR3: CASSEIRRGELFF
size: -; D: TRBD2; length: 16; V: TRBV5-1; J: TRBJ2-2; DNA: TGCGCCAGCAGCTTGGGACTAGCGGCCGGCACCGGGGAGCTGTTTTTT; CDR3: CASSLGLAAGTGELFF
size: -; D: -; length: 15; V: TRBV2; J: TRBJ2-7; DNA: TGTGCCAGCAGGGATTTAGTGGACAGACCCTACGAGCAGTACTTC; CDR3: CASRDLVDRPYEQYF
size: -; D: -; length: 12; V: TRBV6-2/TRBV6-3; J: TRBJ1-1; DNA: TGTGCCAGCAGTTACAACAGGGTGGAAGCTTTCTTT; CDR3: CASSYNRVEAFF
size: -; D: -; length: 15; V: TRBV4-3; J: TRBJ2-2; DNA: TGCGCCAGCAGCCAAAACACTCGGGTTACCGGGGAGCTGTTTTTT; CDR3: CASSQNTRVTGELFF
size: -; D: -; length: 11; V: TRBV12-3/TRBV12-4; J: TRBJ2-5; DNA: TGTGCCAGCGGGGGTTCGGAGACCCAGTACTTC; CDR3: CASGGSETQYF
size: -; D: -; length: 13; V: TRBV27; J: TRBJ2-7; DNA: TGTGCCAGCAGTTTAGGTTTGAACGCCAAGCAGTACTTC; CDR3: CASSLGLNAKQYF
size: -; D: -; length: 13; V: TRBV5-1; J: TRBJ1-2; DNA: TGCGCCAGCAGCGAACAGGGAGATGGTGGCTACACCTTC; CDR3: CASSEQGDGGYTF
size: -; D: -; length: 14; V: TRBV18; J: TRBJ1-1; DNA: TGTGCCAGCTCAGTTACAGGACTCAACACTGAAGCTTTCTTT; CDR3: CASSVTGLNTEAFF
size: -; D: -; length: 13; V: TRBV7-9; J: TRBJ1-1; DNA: TGTGCCAGCAGCACCCAGGGGAACACTGAAGCTTTCTTT; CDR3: CASSTQGNTEAFF
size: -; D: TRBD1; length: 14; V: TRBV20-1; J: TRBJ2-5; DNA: TGCAGTGCTATCAAGCCACAGGGGGGAGAGACCCAGTACTTC; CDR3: CSAIKPQGGETQYF
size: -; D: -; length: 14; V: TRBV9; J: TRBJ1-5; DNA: TGTGCCAGCAGCGTAGAAAGTGGCAATCAGCCCCAGCATTTT; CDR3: CASSVESGNQPQHF
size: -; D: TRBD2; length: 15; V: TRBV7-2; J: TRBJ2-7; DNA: TGTGCCAGCAGCTTCCGTATAGCGGGGGGGGACGAGCAGTACTTC; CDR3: CASSFRIAGGDEQYF
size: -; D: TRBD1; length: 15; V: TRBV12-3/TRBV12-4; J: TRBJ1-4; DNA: TGTGCCAGCAGTTACCAGACAGGGGTACGTGAAAAACTGTTTTTT; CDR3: CASSYQTGVREKLFF
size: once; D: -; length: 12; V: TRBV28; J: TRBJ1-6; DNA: TGTGCCAGCACCGGAGGAGGTTCACCCCTCCACTTT; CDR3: CASTGGGSPLHF
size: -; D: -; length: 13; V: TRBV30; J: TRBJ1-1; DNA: TGTGCCTGGAGTGTAGCGGTGAACACTGAAGCTTTCTTT; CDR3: CAWSVAVNTEAFF
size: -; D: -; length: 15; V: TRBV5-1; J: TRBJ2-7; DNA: TGCGCCAGCAGCTTGGGACAGCCGAGCTCCTACGAGCAGTACTTC; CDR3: CASSLGQPSSYEQYF
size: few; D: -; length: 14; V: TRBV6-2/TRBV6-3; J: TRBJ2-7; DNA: TGTGCCAGCAGCCCCGGGACATACTCCTACGAGCAGTACTTC; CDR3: CASSPGTYSYEQYF
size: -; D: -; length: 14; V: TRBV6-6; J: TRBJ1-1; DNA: TGTGCCGTTTTGAAGGGAGGTTCGAACACTGAAGCTTTCTTT; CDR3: CAVLKGGSNTEAFF
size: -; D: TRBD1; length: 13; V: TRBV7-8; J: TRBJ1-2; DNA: TGTGCCAGCAGCCTATGGGACAGGGCTGGCTACACCTTC; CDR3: CASSLWDRAGYTF
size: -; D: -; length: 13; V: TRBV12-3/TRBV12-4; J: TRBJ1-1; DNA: TGTGCCAGCAGTCCGGACCTGGGAACTGAAGCTTTCTTT; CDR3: CASSPDLGTEAFF
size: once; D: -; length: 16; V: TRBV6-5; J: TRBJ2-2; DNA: TGTGCCAGCAGTTACTCGGTGGGGACCCACACCGGGGAGCTGTTTTTT; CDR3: CASSYSVGTHTGELFF
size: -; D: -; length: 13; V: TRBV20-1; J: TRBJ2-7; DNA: TGCAGTGCTAGCAAGGGTGTCGGTCACGAGCAGTACTTC; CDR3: CSASKGVGHEQYF
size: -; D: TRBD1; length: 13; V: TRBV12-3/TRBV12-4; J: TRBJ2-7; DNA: TGTGCCAGCAGTACAGGGGGCGGTTACGAGCAGTACTTC; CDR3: CASSTGGGYEQYF
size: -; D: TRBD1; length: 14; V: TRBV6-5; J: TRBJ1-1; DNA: TGTGCCAGCATTCCCCCAGGGGGATACACTGAAGCTTTCTTT; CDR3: CASIPPGGYTEAFF
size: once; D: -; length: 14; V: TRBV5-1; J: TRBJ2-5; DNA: TGCGCCAGCAGCTTGCTCTATACCGAAGAGACCCAGTACTTC; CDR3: CASSLLYTEETQYF